This T cell receptor (beta chain) was observed in a study of CD8 T cells in Susac syndrome. The authors reverse transcribed roughly 0.5 to 1 ug RNA with random hexamers. Coverage of TCR beta CDR3 amplification by immunoSEQ multiplex PCR extended to 54 Vbeta and 13 Jbeta. TCRdb reanalysed the immunoSEQ multiplex PCR reads using MiXCR and keeps one entry per CDR3 protein. Of fewer than 200,000 distinct CDR3 sequences listed, roughly 95% are singletons. TCR beta sequencing covered blood CD8+ and CD4+ T cells. Healthy donors constituted the control group, matched for age and sex. TEMRA cells were FACS-enriched, and CD8+ and CD4+ T cells were isolated negatively. From germline, CDR1 is SNHLY and CDR2 FYNNEI. CDR3 length: 12 residues. Trimming took off 4 bases at V and 5 bases at J, with 8 bases between the two ends.

The clonotype originates from a human donor in good health. Material for sequencing was CD4+ T cells from PBMCs. The genes are TRBV2 and TRBJ2-5; no clear D. The CDR3 region is CASSVAFETQYF. CDR3 nucleotides: TGTGCCAGCAGTGTCGCGTTCGAGACCCAGTACTTC.